Listed below are T cell receptor beta chains from one sample, sequenced in a study of shared clonotypes between healthy human individuals. Data came from immunoSEQ multiplex PCR; TCRdb stores just in-frame clones and leaves some out. The table lists about 660,000 clones, about 74% of them singletons. The material sequenced was memory CD4+ T cells sorted from blood. Source of these receptors: a woman in her twenties or thirties in good health. Both conserved end residues are part of each CDR3. Expanded clones are given a class, and other clones once, few, many or no size at all.

size	J	V	CDR3
-	TRBJ1-1	TRBV18	CASSPRTDLTEAFF
few	TRBJ2-7	TRBV7-9	CASSLAGSSYEQYF
many	TRBJ1-5	TRBV6-6	CASQSGNQPQHF
-	TRBJ1-1	TRBV5-5	CAQRLRDRNTEAFF
-	TRBJ1-1	TRBV19	CASRTQVSYTEAFF
-	TRBJ2-7	TRBV19	CASSIKGGTYEQYF
-	TRBJ2-1	TRBV28	CASRRGGGGSYNEQFF
once	TRBJ2-7	TRBV27	CASSPYSGGGYEQYF
-	TRBJ2-3	TRBV4-1	CASSQVSATLDTQYF
-	TRBJ2-3	TRBV19	CASKLAVPTDTQYF
once	TRBJ2-7	TRBV7-2	CASSLELASSEQYF
-	TRBJ1-4	TRBV5-1	CASSLVGAANEKLFF
-	TRBJ2-1	TRBV7-3	CASSPTSGRWNEQFF
-	TRBJ2-2	TRBV30	CAWSRATGELFF
-	TRBJ2-7	TRBV5-6	CASSSSPGSTYEQYF
-	TRBJ2-3	TRBV19	CASSMLAGGTDTQYF
-	TRBJ2-7	TRBV27	CASSLMQSGEQYF
-	TRBJ2-7	TRBV6-5	CASSYQAEQYF
-	TRBJ1-1	TRBV6-4	CASKPGPQNTEAFF
-	TRBJ1-4	TRBV5-4	CASSLRAGSGNEKLFF
-	TRBJ2-7	TRBV10-3	CAIILAFTIDEQYF
-	TRBJ2-1	TRBV5-8	CASSTGTPNEQFF
-	TRBJ1-2	TRBV6-5	CASSLDRTPTNYGYTF
-	TRBJ2-3	TRBV11-2	CASSLNGGIQGAEYF
-	TRBJ2-2	TRBV7-9	CASSLVGISAAGELFF
-	TRBJ1-2	TRBV6-5	CASSYSSRPEIYGYTF
-	TRBJ1-1	TRBV11-2	CASSLGLVGGEAFF
few	TRBJ1-2	TRBV27	CASSHSGGDYGYTF
-	TRBJ1-1	TRBV6-1	CASGRGAEAFF
-	TRBJ2-2	TRBV19	CASSMGGRYTGELFF
-	TRBJ1-2	TRBV10-3	CAISTPGQLYGYTF
-	TRBJ2-3	TRBV7-9	CASSLDILGTDTQYF
few	TRBJ2-2	TRBV13	CASSVNRANTGELFF
-	TRBJ2-1	TRBV5-6	CASSFALAGGNEQFF
-	TRBJ2-1	TRBV10-1	CASSESGLAGDYNEQFF
-	TRBJ2-7	TRBV11-2	CASSPKTGSRSWYF
-	TRBJ1-1	TRBV6-1	CASVMAGLGTEAFF
-	TRBJ2-4	TRBV6-1	CASSGTGALNIQYF
-	TRBJ2-5	TRBV11-3	CASSPGLAQETQYF
-	TRBJ2-2	TRBV5-1	CASSSALSGGELFF
once	TRBJ2-7	TRBV6-1	CASSGYSEQYF
-	TRBJ2-1	TRBV10-3	CAISEKVNNEQFF
-	TRBJ2-7	TRBV28	CASSRDYSYEQYF
many	TRBJ2-1	TRBV4-1	CASSQDRTSAAYNEQFF
-	TRBJ2-3	TRBV4-1	CASSQVLTGGGTDTQYF
-	TRBJ1-5	TRBV6-6	CASSAGHYSNQPQHF
many	TRBJ1-2	TRBV27	CASSLTALAGRGYTF
-	TRBJ2-1	TRBV29-1	CSATNPVDSYNEQFF
-	TRBJ1-1	TRBV27	CASSSARRNTEAFF
many	TRBJ2-2	TRBV19	CASNFLPGSTGELFF
-	TRBJ2-7	TRBV7-2	CASSLLAAGSYEQYF
-	TRBJ2-4	TRBV28	CASSEDWKNIQYF
-	TRBJ1-4	TRBV27	CASSRQGRREKLFF
few	TRBJ2-6	TRBV7-8	CASSLGGAGANVLTF
-	TRBJ2-1	TRBV7-6	CASSPSLGDAQREQFF
few	TRBJ1-1	TRBV2	CASSVGENTEAFF
-	TRBJ1-4	TRBV4-1	CASSQAPGAEEKLFF